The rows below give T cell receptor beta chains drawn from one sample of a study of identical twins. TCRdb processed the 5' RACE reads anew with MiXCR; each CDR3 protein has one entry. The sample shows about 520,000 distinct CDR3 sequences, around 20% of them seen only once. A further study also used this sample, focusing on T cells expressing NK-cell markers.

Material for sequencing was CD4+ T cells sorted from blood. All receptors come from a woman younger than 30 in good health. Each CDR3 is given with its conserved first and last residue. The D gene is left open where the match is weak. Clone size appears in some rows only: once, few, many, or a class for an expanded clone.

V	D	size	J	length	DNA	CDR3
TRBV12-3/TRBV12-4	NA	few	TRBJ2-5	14	TGTGCCAGCAGTTACGGGTTTGGACAAGAGACCCAGTACTTC	CASSYGFGQETQYF
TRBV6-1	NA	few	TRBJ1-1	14	TGTGCCAGCGGCGAGGGGCGGGCGAACACTGAAGCTTTCTTT	CASGEGRANTEAFF
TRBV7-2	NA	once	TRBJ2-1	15	TGTGCCAGCAGCTTGGCGGTGGGGAGAAACCGTGAGCAGTTCTTC	CASSLAVGRNREQFF
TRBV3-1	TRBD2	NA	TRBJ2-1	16	TGTGCCAGCAGCCTCGGACTAGCGGGGGTAATCGATGAGCAGTTCTTC	CASSLGLAGVIDEQFF
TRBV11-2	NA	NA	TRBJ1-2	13	TGTGCCAGCAGCTTATACTCTAACTATGGCTACACCTTC	CASSLYSNYGYTF
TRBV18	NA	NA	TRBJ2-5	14	TGTGCCAGCTCACCTGTCAGTTACCAAGAGACCCAGTACTTC	CASSPVSYQETQYF
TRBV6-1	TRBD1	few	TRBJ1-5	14	TGTGCCAGCAGCGTGACAGGGGCAAATCAGCCCCAGCATTTT	CASSVTGANQPQHF
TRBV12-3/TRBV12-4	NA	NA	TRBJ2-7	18	TGTGCCAGCATTTTAAGGGCCCTTTTGGGGGGAAACTCCTACGAGCAGTACTTC	CASILRALLGGNSYEQYF
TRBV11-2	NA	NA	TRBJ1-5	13	TGTGCCAGCAGCTTAGGGGGACTTCAGCCCCAGCATTTT	CASSLGGLQPQHF
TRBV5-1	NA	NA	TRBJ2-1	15	TGCGCCAGCAGCTTAACCGGGACAGCGGGGAATGAGCAGTTCTTC	CASSLTGTAGNEQFF
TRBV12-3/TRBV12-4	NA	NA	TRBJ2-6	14	TGTGCCAGCAGTCCAGACGGCGGGGCCAACGTCCTGACTTTC	CASSPDGGANVLTF
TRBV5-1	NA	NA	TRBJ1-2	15	TGCGCCAGCAGCTTGACGGATGCGACTAACTATGGCTACACCTTC	CASSLTDATNYGYTF
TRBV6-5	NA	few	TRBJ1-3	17	TGTGCCAGCAGCTTACGAACAGGGTTCGGATATGGAAACACCATATATTTT	CASSLRTGFGYGNTIYF
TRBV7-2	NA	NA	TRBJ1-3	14	TGTGCCAGCAGCTTGGGTGGCACCGCGTACACCATATATTTT	CASSLGGTAYTIYF
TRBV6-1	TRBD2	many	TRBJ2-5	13	TGTGCCAGCAGCGCGGGACTACAAGAGACCCAGTACTTC	CASSAGLQETQYF
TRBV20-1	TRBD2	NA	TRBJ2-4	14	TGCAGTGCGCCCGATCGGGGGGGCAGAAACATTCAGTACTTC	CSAPDRGGRNIQYF
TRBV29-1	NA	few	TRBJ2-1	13	TGCAGCTCCTTGAAGGGGCGGCACAATGAGCAGTTCTTC	CSSLKGRHNEQFF
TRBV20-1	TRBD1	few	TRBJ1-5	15	TGCAGTGCTATTGGGTGGGACAGGGATAATCAGCCCCAGCATTTT	CSAIGWDRDNQPQHF
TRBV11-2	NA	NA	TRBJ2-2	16	TGTGCCAGCAGCTTAGAACGGACGGTGAACACCGGGGAGCTGTTTTTT	CASSLERTVNTGELFF
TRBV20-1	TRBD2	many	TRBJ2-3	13	TGCAGCGCGGGACTAGCGGGATCAGATACGCAGTATTTT	CSAGLAGSDTQYF
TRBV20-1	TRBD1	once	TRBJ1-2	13	TGCAGTGCTAGCTTACAGGGGTCCTATGGCTACACCTTC	CSASLQGSYGYTF
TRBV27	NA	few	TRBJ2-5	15	TGTGCCAGCACCCAACGGGGGACTCGAAGGGGGACCCAGTACTTC	CASTQRGTRRGTQYF
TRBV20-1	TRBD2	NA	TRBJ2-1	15	TGCAGTGTGGGGAGCGGGAGGGGCTCCTACAATGAGCAGTTCTTC	CSVGSGRGSYNEQFF
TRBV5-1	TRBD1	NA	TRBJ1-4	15	TGCGCCAGCAGCCCGGATGGACAGGGTATTGAAAAACTGTTTTTT	CASSPDGQGIEKLFF
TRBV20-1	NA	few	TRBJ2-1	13	TGCAGTTCCTTTCTTACTAGGTCAGATGAGCAGTTCTTC	CSSFLTRSDEQFF
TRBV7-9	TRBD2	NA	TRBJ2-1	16	TGTGCCAGCAGCCGCCCGGGACTAGCGGGGGCGATGCAGCAGTTCTTC	CASSRPGLAGAMQQFF
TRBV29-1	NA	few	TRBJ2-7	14	TGCAGCGTTGAAACCAGTATTAGCTCCTACGAGCAGTACTTC	CSVETSISSYEQYF
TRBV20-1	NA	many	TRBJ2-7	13	TGCAGTGCTAGATCAGGGTACACCTACGAGCAGTACTTC	CSARSGYTYEQYF
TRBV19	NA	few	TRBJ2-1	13	TGTGCCAGTGCGGGGGCCCGGAACAATGAGCAGTTCTTC	CASAGARNNEQFF
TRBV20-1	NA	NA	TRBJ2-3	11	TGCAGTGCGGCAGGGATGGGTACGCAGTATTTT	CSAAGMGTQYF
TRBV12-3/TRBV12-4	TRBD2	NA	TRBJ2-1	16	TGTGCCAGCAGTTTACGAGGACTAGCGCCTTACAATGAGCAGTTCTTC	CASSLRGLAPYNEQFF